This T cell receptor beta chain was observed in a study of blood T cell repertoires in COVID-19. Study background: The origin of the acute and convalescent COVID-19 samples was the United States, Italy and Spain. T cells, B-cell-depleted T cells, or PBMCs supplied cDNA or gDNA.

V was pared by 5 bases and J by 2 bases, with 21 bases between. Germline V CDR1 and CDR2: SGHAT, FQNNGV. The CDR3 covers 17 residues. Clones were read by immunoSEQ multiplex PCR, and TCRdb kept only the in-frame ones, dropping some. The sample records some 100,000 clones, approximately 90% being singletons. The TCR comes from a man between 60 and 70 years old with acute or convalescent COVID-19. V gene TRBV11-2 combines with J gene TRBJ1-2; possible D gene TRBD1, 6 bases. The sequencing sample was made of peripheral blood. CDR3 DNA: TGTGCCAGCAGCACCCGGACAGCCTCACCTCTCAACTATGGCTACACCTTC. Its protein product is CASSTRTASPLNYGYTF.